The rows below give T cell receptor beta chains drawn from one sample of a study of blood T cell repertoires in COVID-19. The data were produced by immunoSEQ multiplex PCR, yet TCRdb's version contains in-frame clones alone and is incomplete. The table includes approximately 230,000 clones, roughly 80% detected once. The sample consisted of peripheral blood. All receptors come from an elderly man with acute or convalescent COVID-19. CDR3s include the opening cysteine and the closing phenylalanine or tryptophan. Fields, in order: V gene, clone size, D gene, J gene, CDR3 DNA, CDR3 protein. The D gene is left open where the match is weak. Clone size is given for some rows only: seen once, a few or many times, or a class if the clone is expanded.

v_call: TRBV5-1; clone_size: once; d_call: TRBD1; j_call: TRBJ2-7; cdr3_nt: TGCGCCAGCAGCCTACGACAGGGACCTAACGAGCAGTACTTC; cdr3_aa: CASSLRQGPNEQYF
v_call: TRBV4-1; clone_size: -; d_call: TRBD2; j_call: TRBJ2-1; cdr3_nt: TGCGCCAGCAGCCTCGGACTAGCGGGGGGGCCGGGCTCCTACAATGAGCAGTTCTTC; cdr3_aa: CASSLGLAGGPGSYNEQFF
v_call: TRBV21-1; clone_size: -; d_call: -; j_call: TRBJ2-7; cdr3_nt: TGTGCCAGCAGCAAGACGGGCAGGGGAAGCTACGAGCAGTACTTC; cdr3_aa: CASSKTGRGSYEQYF
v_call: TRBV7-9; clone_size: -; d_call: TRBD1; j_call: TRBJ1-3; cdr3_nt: TGTGCCAGCAGCTTAGGGGTGGGACAGTTTACCTCTGGAAACACCATATATTTT; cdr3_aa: CASSLGVGQFTSGNTIYF
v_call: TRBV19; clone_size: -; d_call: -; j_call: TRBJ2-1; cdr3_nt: TGTGCCAGTAGACTCGCGGCTGCTACCTACAATGAGCAGTTCTTC; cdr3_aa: CASRLAAATYNEQFF
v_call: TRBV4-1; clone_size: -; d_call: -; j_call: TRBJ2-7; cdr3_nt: TGCGCCAGCAGCCAAGCCATCCTCGGACAGACCTACGAGCAGTACTTC; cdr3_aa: CASSQAILGQTYEQYF
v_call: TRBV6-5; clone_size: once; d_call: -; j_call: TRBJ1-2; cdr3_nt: TGTGCCAGCACCTTAAGACAGGAAAACTATGGCTACACCTTC; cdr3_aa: CASTLRQENYGYTF
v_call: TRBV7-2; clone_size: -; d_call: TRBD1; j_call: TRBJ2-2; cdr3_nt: TGTGCCAGCAGACTTGCAGGGGGCAACACCGGGGAGCTGTTTTTT; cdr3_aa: CASRLAGGNTGELFF
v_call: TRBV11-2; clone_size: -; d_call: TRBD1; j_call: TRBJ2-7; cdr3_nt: TGTGCCAGCAGCTTAACTGAGGGGGCCCCACAGTACTTC; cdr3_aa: CASSLTEGAPQYF
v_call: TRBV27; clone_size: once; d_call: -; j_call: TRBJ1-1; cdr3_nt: TGTGCCAGCAGTTTAGGGCGGGTGAACACTGAAGCTTTCTTT; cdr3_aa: CASSLGRVNTEAFF
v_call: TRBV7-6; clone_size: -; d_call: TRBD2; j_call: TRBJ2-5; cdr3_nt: TGTGCCAGCAGCTTACGACTAGCGGGAGAGACCCAGTACTTC; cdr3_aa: CASSLRLAGETQYF
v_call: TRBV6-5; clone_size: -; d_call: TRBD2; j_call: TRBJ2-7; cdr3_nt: TGTGCCAGCAGTCCCTCTAGCGGGAGGGCCTGGGAGCAGTACTTC; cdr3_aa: CASSPSSGRAWEQYF
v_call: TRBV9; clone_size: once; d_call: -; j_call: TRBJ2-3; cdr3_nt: TGTGCCAGCAGCGGACGGCTTGAGCGGAACACAGATACGCAGTATTTT; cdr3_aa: CASSGRLERNTDTQYF
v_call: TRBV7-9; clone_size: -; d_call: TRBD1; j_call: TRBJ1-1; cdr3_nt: TGTGCCAGCAGGCCAGGGGGCGAGACTGAAGCTTTCTTT; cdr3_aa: CASRPGGETEAFF
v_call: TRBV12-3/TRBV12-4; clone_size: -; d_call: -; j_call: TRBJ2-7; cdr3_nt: TGTGCCAGCAGTTCCGAGGTGGAGCAGTACTTC; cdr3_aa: CASSSEVEQYF
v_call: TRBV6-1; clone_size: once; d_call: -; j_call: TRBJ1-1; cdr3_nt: TGTGCCAGCAGTGTAAAATGGGAGGAACTGCCCATGGGGACTGAAGCTTTCTTT; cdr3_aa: CASSVKWEELPMGTEAFF
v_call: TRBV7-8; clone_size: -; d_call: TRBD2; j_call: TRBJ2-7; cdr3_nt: TGTGCCACCATGGTGACGGGAGGACCCTACGAGCAGTACTTC; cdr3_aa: CATMVTGGPYEQYF
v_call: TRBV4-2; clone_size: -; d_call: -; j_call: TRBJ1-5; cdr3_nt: TGTGCCAGCAGCCAAGTTCAGGGTAGCAATCAGCCCCAGCATTTT; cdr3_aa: CASSQVQGSNQPQHF
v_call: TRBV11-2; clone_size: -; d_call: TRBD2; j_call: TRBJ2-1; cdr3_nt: TGTGCCAGCAGCCAGACTAGCGGGGGGGGTGCGGGTGAGCAGTTCTTC; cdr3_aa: CASSQTSGGGAGEQFF
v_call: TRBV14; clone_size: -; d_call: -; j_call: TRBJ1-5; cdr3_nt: TGTGCCAGCAGCCAAAAGGGGGATCAGCCCCAGCATTTT; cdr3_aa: CASSQKGDQPQHF
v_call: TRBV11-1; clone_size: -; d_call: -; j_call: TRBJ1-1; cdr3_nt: TGTGCCAGCCACGGGGGGGTCGTTACCATGAACACTGAAGCTTTCTTT; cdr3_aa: CASHGGVVTMNTEAFF
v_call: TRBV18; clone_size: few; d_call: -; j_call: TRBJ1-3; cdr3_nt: TGTGCCAGCTCACCAAAAGGAGGCTCTGGAAACACCATATATTTT; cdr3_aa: CASSPKGGSGNTIYF
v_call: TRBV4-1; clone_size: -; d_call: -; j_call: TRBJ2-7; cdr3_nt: TGCGCCAGCAGCCAAGGGGCAGGGGTGGGGTACGAGCAGTACTTC; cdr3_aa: CASSQGAGVGYEQYF
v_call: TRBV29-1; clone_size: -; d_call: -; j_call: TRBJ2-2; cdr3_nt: TGCAGCGTTGTAGGGTTGAGGGGGTCCACCGGGGAGCTGTTTTTT; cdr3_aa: CSVVGLRGSTGELFF
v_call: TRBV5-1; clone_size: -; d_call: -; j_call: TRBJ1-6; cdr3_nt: TGCGCCAGCAGCTTGGGACAGGCCGTGTCACCCCTCCACTTT; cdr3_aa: CASSLGQAVSPLHF
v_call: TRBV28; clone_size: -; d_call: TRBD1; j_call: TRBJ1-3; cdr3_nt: TGTGCCAGCAGTTTAGTTTCAGGGGGTTCCTCTGGAAACACCATATATTTT; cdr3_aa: CASSLVSGGSSGNTIYF
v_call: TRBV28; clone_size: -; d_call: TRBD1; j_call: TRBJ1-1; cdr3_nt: TGTGCCAGCACAGGGGGCACTGAAGCTTTCTTT; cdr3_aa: CASTGGTEAFF
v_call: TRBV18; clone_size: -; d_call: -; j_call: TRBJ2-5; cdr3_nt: TGTGCCAGCTCACCCCAAACAGGGTCGTGGGAGACCCAGTACTTC; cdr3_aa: CASSPQTGSWETQYF
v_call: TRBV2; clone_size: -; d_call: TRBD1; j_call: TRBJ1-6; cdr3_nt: TGTGCCAGCTCCCGGGGGACAGGAAATTCACCCCTCCACTTT; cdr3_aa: CASSRGTGNSPLHF
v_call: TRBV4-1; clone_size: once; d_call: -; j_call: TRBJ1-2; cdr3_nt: TGCGCCCAACCCCCTTCGGCAAACAGGGCCCCCCTTAGCTATGGCTACACCTTC; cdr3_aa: CAQPPSANRAPLSYGYTF
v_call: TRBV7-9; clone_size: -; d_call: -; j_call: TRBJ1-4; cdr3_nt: TGTGCCAGCAGCGGGGGCGGGCCGAACGAAAAACTGTTTTTT; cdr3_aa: CASSGGGPNEKLFF
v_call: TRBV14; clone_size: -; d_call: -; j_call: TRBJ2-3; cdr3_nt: TGTGCCAGCAGCCAAGTAGGGGGTTTGCGTACGCAGTATTTT; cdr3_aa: CASSQVGGLRTQYF
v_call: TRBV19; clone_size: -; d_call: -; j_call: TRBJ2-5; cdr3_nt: TGTGCCAGTAGTATAGGCGGGGATCAAGAGACCCAGTACTTC; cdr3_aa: CASSIGGDQETQYF
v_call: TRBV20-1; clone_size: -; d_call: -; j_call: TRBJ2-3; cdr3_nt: TGCAGTGCTAGTGGGGCAGGCCTTTTCACAGATACGCAGTATTTT; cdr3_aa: CSASGAGLFTDTQYF
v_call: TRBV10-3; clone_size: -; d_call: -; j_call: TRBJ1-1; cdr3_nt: TGTGCCATCAGCGAGGGGACATTTATGAACACTGAAGCTTTCTTT; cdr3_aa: CAISEGTFMNTEAFF
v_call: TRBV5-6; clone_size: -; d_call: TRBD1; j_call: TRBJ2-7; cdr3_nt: TGTGCCAGCAGCTCTGCAACAGGGGCCTGGATGTTTCACGAGCAGTACTTC; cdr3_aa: CASSSATGAWMFHEQYF
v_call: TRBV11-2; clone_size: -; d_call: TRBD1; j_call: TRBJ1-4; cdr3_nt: TGTGCCAGCAGCGTACAGGGGGCGAAGGAAAAACTGTTTTTT; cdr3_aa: CASSVQGAKEKLFF
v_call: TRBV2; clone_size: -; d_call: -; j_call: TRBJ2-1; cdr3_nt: TGTGCCAGCAGTTGGTCGAGACTAGCCTACAATGAGCAGTTCTTC; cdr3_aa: CASSWSRLAYNEQFF
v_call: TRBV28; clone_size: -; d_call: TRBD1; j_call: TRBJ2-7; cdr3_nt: TGTGCCAGCAGTAAGATCCGGGACAGCACAAGAACGTACGAGCAGTACTTC; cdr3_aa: CASSKIRDSTRTYEQYF
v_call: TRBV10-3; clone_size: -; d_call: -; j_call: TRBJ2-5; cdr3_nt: TGTGCCATCAGTGGACAGCCCGCTAAGGAGACCCAGTACTTC; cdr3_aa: CAISGQPAKETQYF
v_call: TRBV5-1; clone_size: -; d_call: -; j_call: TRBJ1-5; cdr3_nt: TGCGCCAGCAGCTTGGGCGGGGGAAGGGATCAGCCCCAGCATTTT; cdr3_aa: CASSLGGGRDQPQHF
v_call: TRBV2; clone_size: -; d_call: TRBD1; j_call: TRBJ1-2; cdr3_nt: TGTGCCAGCAGTTACCGGGACAGGGAGGGCTACACCTTC; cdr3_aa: CASSYRDREGYTF
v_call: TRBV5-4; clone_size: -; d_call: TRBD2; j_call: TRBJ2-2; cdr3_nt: TGTGCCAGCAGCACACTAGCGGGGGGGCTTGGCGGGGAGCTGTTTTTT; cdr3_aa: CASSTLAGGLGGELFF
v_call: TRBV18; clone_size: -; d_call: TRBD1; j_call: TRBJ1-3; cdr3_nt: TGTGCCAGCTCACCAGGGACAGCCGAAAACACCATATATTTT; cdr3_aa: CASSPGTAENTIYF
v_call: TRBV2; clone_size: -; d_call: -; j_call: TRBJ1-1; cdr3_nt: TGTGCCAGCAGTGAAGCGACGGGGTTCACTGAAGCTTTCTTT; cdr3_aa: CASSEATGFTEAFF
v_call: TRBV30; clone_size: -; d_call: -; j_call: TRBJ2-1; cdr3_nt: TGTGCCTGGAGTATGCATTTCGGGTACAATGAGCAGTTCTTC; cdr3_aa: CAWSMHFGYNEQFF
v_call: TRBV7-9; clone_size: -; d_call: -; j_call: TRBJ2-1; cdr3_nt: TGTGCCAGCAGCTTAGGTTCGGTGAATGAGCAGTTCTTC; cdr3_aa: CASSLGSVNEQFF